This T cell receptor (beta chain) was documented in a study of CD8+CD57+ T cells in acquired aplastic anemia. Whole-study context: DNA from sorted CD4+ and CD8+ cells averaged around 3 ug. Researchers reported that healthy donors averaged around 10 million reads for CD4+ cells.

Profiling that covered TCR beta VDJ and CDR3 relied on genomic DNA as its template. TCRdb itself ran the reads through MiXCR, one entry per CDR3 protein. The table includes 100,000 to 150,000 distinct CDR3 sequences, around 48% detected once. Regarding the study as a whole: In CD8+ cells, Simpson's diversity showed no significant difference between patients and controls.

This clonotype appeared many times. What it binds is not known. This CDR3 contains 14 residues. Per the germline V gene, CDR1 is SGHAT and CDR2 is FQDESV (reference sequence). The germline V and J ends were trimmed by 5 bases and 4 bases, with 14 bases remaining between them. This chain joins TRBV11-1 and TRBJ2-5, with D tentatively TRBD2 (7 bases). The TCR was taken from a human donor in good health, serving as a control. The specimen sequenced was sorted CD4+, CD8+, or CD8+CD57+ T cells (not recorded which) from PBMCs. Written as DNA, the CDR3 is TGTGCCAGCAGCCCGGAGGGGGGGCGAGAGACCCAGTACTTC. This codes for CASSPEGGRETQYF.